This is a list of T cell receptor beta chains from one sample in a study of blood T cell repertoires in COVID-19. The repertoire was sequenced with immunoSEQ multiplex PCR; TCRdb's copy has only in-frame clones and lacks some. There are some 250,000 clones in the sample; over 85% occur only once, and roughly 4% lies in the top ten. Material: PBMCs or T cells enriched from blood (not recorded which). The receptors were gathered from a woman under 40 with acute COVID-19. CDR3s include the opening cysteine and the closing phenylalanine or tryptophan. The D gene is left open where the match is weak. Not all rows give a size; the values are once, few, many and, for expanded clones, a class.

cdr3_length j_call clone_size v_call d_call cdr3_aa cdr3_nt
15 TRBJ1-2 . TRBV4-1 TRBD1 CASSQEPGQNRGYTF TGCGCCAGCAGCCAGGAGCCGGGACAGAACAGGGGCTACACCTTC
16 TRBJ1-6 . TRBV7-2 . CASSGGERGLGSPLHF TGTGCCAGCAGCGGGGGGGAAAGGGGTCTGGGCTCACCCCTCCACTTT
16 TRBJ2-2 . TRBV9 . CASSAGLLANTGELFF TGTGCCAGCAGCGCCGGACTCCTCGCAAACACCGGGGAGCTGTTTTTT
15 TRBJ1-6 . TRBV10-3 TRBD1 CAISESETGVSPLHF TGTGCCATCAGTGAGTCGGAGACAGGGGTCTCACCCCTCCACTTT
15 TRBJ2-7 . TRBV10-3 TRBD1 CAITEGQVSSYEQYF TGTGCCATCACTGAAGGACAGGTTAGCTCCTACGAGCAGTACTTC
16 TRBJ1-3 few TRBV3-1/TRBV3-2 TRBD1 CASSPGGQFSGNTIYF TGTGCCAGCAGCCCAGGGGGACAGTTCTCTGGAAACACCATATATTTT
15 TRBJ2-1 . TRBV19 . CASRGDYLSYNEQFF TGTGCCAGTCGCGGAGACTACCTCTCCTACAATGAGCAGTTCTTC
15 TRBJ2-1 . TRBV6-5 TRBD2 CASRLAGGIYNEQFF TGTGCCAGCAGGCTAGCGGGGGGCATATACAATGAGCAGTTCTTC
16 TRBJ2-3 . TRBV19 . CASSSRGGRGTDTQYF TGTGCCAGTAGTTCAAGGGGGGGCAGGGGCACAGATACGCAGTATTTT
18 TRBJ1-5 . TRBV19 TRBD1 CASIVGGQGKYSNQPQHF TGTGCCAGTATAGTAGGGGGACAGGGGAAGTATAGCAATCAGCCCCAGCATTTT
13 TRBJ1-2 . TRBV10-3 TRBD1 CAITQQGDYGYTF TGTGCCATCACTCAACAGGGGGACTATGGCTACACCTTC
15 TRBJ2-3 . TRBV4-3 TRBD2 CASSQKSGGLDTQYF TGCGCCAGCAGCCAGAAAAGCGGGGGTTTGGATACGCAGTATTTT
16 TRBJ1-4 . TRBV19 . CASSAPTGSTNEKLFF TGTGCCAGTAGTGCACCAACAGGGTCAACTAATGAAAAACTGTTTTTT
14 TRBJ1-1 . TRBV11-3 TRBD1 CASSPGGQNTEAFF TGTGCCAGCAGCCCAGGGGGTCAGAACACTGAAGCTTTCTTT
15 TRBJ2-7 . TRBV5-1 TRBD1 CASSTGQGTSYEQYF TGCGCCAGCAGCACCGGACAGGGGACCTCCTACGAGCAGTACTTC
15 TRBJ1-5 . TRBV6-5 . CASRSRDGANQPQHF TGTGCCAGCCGGTCGCGGGACGGGGCCAATCAGCCCCAGCATTTT
14 TRBJ1-4 . TRBV5-4 . CASSLEGLQEKLFF TGTGCCAGCAGCTTGGAGGGGCTTCAAGAAAAACTGTTTTTT
14 TRBJ1-5 once TRBV2 . CASSVRVSNQPQHF TGTGCCAGCAGTGTCAGGGTTAGCAATCAGCCCCAGCATTTT
15 TRBJ2-3 . TRBV6-2/TRBV6-3 TRBD2 CASSKTSSSTDTQYF TGTGCCAGCAGTAAGACTAGCTCCTCCACAGATACGCAGTATTTT
16 TRBJ2-1 many TRBV4-2 TRBD2 CASSQGSGGQNNEQFF TGTGCCAGCAGCCAAGGTAGCGGGGGGCAAAACAATGAGCAGTTCTTC
12 TRBJ1-1 . TRBV11-2 TRBD1 CASSLGQGGAFF TGTGCCAGCAGCTTGGGACAGGGTGGTGCTTTCTTT
16 TRBJ2-2 . TRBV19 TRBD2 CASATRTRSDTGELFF TGTGCCAGCGCAACCCGGACTAGGTCCGACACCGGGGAGCTGTTTTTT
14 TRBJ2-7 . TRBV19 TRBD2 CASSPLGSGGTAAF TGTGCCAGTAGTCCTCTGGGTAGCGGGGGTACCGCTGCCTTC
15 TRBJ1-2 . TRBV29-1 . CSVEDPRGPTYGYTF TGCAGCGTTGAAGATCCGCGGGGGCCAACCTATGGCTACACCTTC
15 TRBJ2-2 . TRBV5-1 TRBD2 CASSLAGGVTGELFF TGCGCCAGCAGCCTAGCGGGGGGAGTCACCGGGGAGCTGTTTTTT
14 TRBJ1-2 . TRBV11-2 TRBD1 CASSFGDRGYGYTF TGTGCCAGCAGCTTTGGGGACAGGGGCTATGGCTACACCTTC
14 TRBJ1-5 . TRBV10-3 . CAISDSGPNQPQHF TGTGCCATCAGTGACTCAGGCCCGAATCAGCCCCAGCATTTT
14 TRBJ1-6 . TRBV6-6 . CASSYSTGNSPLHF TGTGCCAGCAGTTACTCGACGGGGAATTCACCCCTCCACTTT
15 TRBJ1-1 . TRBV4-3 . CASSRAMTDNTEAFF TGCGCCAGCAGCCGAGCTATGACAGACAACACTGAAGCTTTCTTT
16 TRBJ2-7 . TRBV9 . CASSVGWVASSYEQYF TGTGCCAGCAGCGTAGGGTGGGTCGCTAGCTCCTACGAGCAGTACTTC
13 TRBJ1-1 . TRBV4-1 . CASSQVNRMAGRF TGCGCCAGCAGCCAAGTTAATAGGATGGCGGGCCGATTT
14 TRBJ2-7 . TRBV5-1 TRBD1 CASSLTGDLREQYF TGCGCCAGCAGCTTGACAGGGGATTTGAGGGAGCAGTACTTC
11 TRBJ1-5 once TRBV7-9 . CASSLDGPKHF TGTGCCAGCAGCTTAGATGGGCCGAAGCATTTT
13 TRBJ1-1 . TRBV11-1 . CASSAREGTEAFF TGTGCCAGCAGCGCCAGGGAAGGCACTGAAGCTTTCTTT
16 TRBJ1-4 . TRBV5-5 . CASSLDDSATNEKLFF TGTGCCAGCAGCTTGGACGACAGCGCAACTAATGAAAAACTGTTTTTT
17 TRBJ2-3 . TRBV6-1 . CASSETPAGISTDTQYF TGTGCCAGCAGTGAAACCCCGGCAGGGATAAGCACAGATACGCAGTATTTT
17 TRBJ2-1 . TRBV7-8 TRBD2 CASSLGPAGSASDEQFF TGTGCCAGCAGCTTAGGACCAGCGGGGTCGGCCAGCGATGAGCAGTTCTTC
14 TRBJ2-5 . TRBV4-1 TRBD2 CASSRGGNQETQYF TGCGCCAGCAGCCGCGGGGGGAACCAAGAGACCCAGTACTTC
14 TRBJ2-1 . TRBV9 . CASRGAGQDNEQFF TGTGCCAGCCGGGGGGCGGGGCAGGACAATGAGCAGTTCTTC
15 TRBJ1-3 . TRBV18 . CASSPGGVSGNTIYF TGTGCCAGCTCACCAGGGGGGGTCTCTGGAAACACCATATATTTT
16 TRBJ2-1 . TRBV5-4 TRBD2 CASSPYSGGKYNEQFF TGTGCCAGCAGCCCATATAGCGGGGGGAAATATAATGAGCAGTTCTTC
16 TRBJ1-1 many TRBV25-1 TRBD1 CASSDRTGLMNTEAFF TGTGCCAGCAGTGACCGGACAGGACTCATGAACACTGAAGCTTTCTTT
13 TRBJ2-7 . TRBV5-4 TRBD2 CASSLAGAHEQYF TGTGCCAGCAGCTTAGCGGGGGCCCACGAGCAGTACTTC
18 TRBJ1-4 . TRBV5-1 . CASSTDMGEGWTNEKLFF TGCGCCAGCAGTACTGACATGGGGGAGGGCTGGACTAATGAAAAACTGTTTTTT
15 TRBJ2-1 . TRBV3-1/TRBV3-2 TRBD2 CASSRTSNSYNEQFF TGTGCCAGCAGCCGGACTAGCAACTCCTACAATGAGCAGTTCTTC
15 TRBJ2-2 once TRBV7-9 . CASSSGLRGTGELFF TGTGCCAGCAGCTCCGGACTCCGGGGGACCGGGGAGCTGTTTTTT
12 TRBJ1-1 . TRBV7-8 . CAGSLGRGEAFF TGTGCCGGCAGCCTCGGACGGGGGGAAGCTTTCTTT
14 TRBJ1-2 . TRBV3-1/TRBV3-2 . CASSPQGSRSGYTF TGTGCCAGCAGCCCACAGGGCTCAAGGAGTGGCTACACCTTC
15 TRBJ1-6 . TRBV5-1 . CASSLVQGSFSPLHF TGCGCCAGCAGCCTTGTTCAGGGATCGTTTTCACCCCTCCACTTT
14 TRBJ1-6 few TRBV2 . CASSVPVYNSPLHF TGTGCCAGCAGTGTACCAGTCTATAATTCACCCCTCCACTTT
16 TRBJ2-1 . TRBV6-1 TRBD2 CASSERPSGAYNEQFF TGTGCCAGCAGTGAAAGGCCTAGCGGGGCCTACAATGAGCAGTTCTTC
15 TRBJ1-6 . TRBV28 TRBD1 CASSADRVIRSPLHF TGTGCCAGCAGTGCCGACAGGGTAATACGATCACCCCTCCACTTT